These 15 T cell receptor beta chains were sequenced from one sample in a study of cytomegalovirus exposure and HLA in healthy donors. A multiplex PCR was run with 60 Vbeta primers and 13 Jbeta primers. The repertoire was sequenced with immunoSEQ multiplex PCR; TCRdb's copy has only in-frame clones and lacks some. The sample includes 110,000 to 150,000 clones, roughly 71% of them seen just once. Sequences were obtained from PBMCs. Receptors originate from a man aged 30 to 45 in good health and CMV-seronegative.

The CDR3 DNA follows: TGCGCCAGCAGCTTGGCGGTCACCGGGGAGCTGTTTTTT. This translates into CASSLAVTGELFF. The chain carries TRBV5-1 and TRBJ2-2, with no clear D. Per germline, CDR1 SGHRS and CDR2 YFSETQ. The CDR3 covers 13 residues. V lost 0 bases to trimming and J lost 4 bases, with 4 bases between them.

This clone was seen once. The gene calls are TRBV30 and TRBJ1-1; TRBD1 might be the D (6 bases). The germline V gene has CDR1 GTSNPN and CDR2 SVGIG (reference sequence). The V gene lost 1 base and the J gene lost 5 bases, with 20 bases spanning the gap. This CDR3 comprises 16 residues. CDR3 amino acids: CAWSGGPSGALTEAFF. In DNA, the CDR3 is TGTGCCTGGAGTGGGGGGCCCTCAGGGGCTTTAACTGAAGCTTTCTTT.

This clone was counted once. The rearrangement uses TRBV11-2 and TRBJ1-1; 7 bases match TRBD1. Per the germline V gene, CDR1 is SGHAT and CDR2 is FQNNGV. Trimming took 0 bases from V and 6 from J; bases not matched to a gene: 13. This CDR3 has 17 amino acids. The CDR3 DNA is TGTGCCAGCAGCTTAGAGGCCGGGGTAGGGGGCAGGTCTGAAGCTTTCTTT. This translates into CASSLEAGVGGRSEAFF.

This clone was counted only a few times. Here the CDR3 DNA reads TGTGCCAGCAGCTTAGCGGGAGGTAGTACCCAGTACTTC. This sequence encodes CASSLAGGSTQYF. The chain combines TRBV7-9 with TRBJ2-5, with D maybe TRBD2 (6 bases). Germline V CDR1 and CDR2: SEHNR, FQNEAQ (reference sequence). Between the trimmed V and J ends, which lost 0 bases and 8 bases, there was a span of 10 bases. This CDR3 is 13 amino acids long.

The chain employs TRBV29-1 and TRBJ2-1; TRBD2 agrees at 9 bases. This CDR3 is built from 13 residues. CDR1 and CDR2 (germline): SQVTM, ANQGSEA. J gave up 7 bases and V 5 bases, and 6 bases lay outside the gene matches. The CDR3 loop reads CSVSAGGLNEQFF. The CDR3 bases are TGCAGCGTTTCGGCGGGGGGGTTAAATGAGCAGTTCTTC.

As concerns this clone: Within the sample, other DNA sequences also encode this same CDR3. The rearrangement links TRBV30 to TRBJ1-5; perhaps TRBD1 as D (6 bases). Trimming removed 1 base at V and 6 bases at J, with 13 bases between. The CDR3 totals 14 residues. CDR1 GTSNPN and CDR2 SVGIG come from the germline V gene (reference sequence). CDR3 sequence: CAWSGDRGGQPQHF. The CDR3 DNA reads as TGTGCCTGGAGTGGAGACAGAGGGGGTCAGCCCCAGCATTTT.

The V call is TRBV10-3, the J call TRBJ2-2; 7 nucleotides line up with TRBD2. Germline V gene data show CDR1 as ENHRY and CDR2 as SYGVKD. CDR3 length: 16 amino acids. Trimming cost V 6 bases and J 0 bases; bases outside gene matches: 7. CDR3 residues: CAIRVGEGSNTGELFF. The CDR3 coding sequence is TGTGCCATCAGGGTCGGGGAGGGGTCGAACACCGGGGAGCTGTTTTTT.

The rearrangement joins TRBV28 to TRBJ1-5; no definite D call. V was trimmed by 3 bases and J by 7 bases, leaving 13 bases between them. The CDR3 is made up of 14 amino acids. Germline assignment: CDR1 MDHEN and CDR2 SYDVKM. The CDR3 region has the DNA TGTGCCAGCAGTTTGCCCCGCGGGGTACAGCCCCAGCATTTT. As protein: CASSLPRGVQPQHF.

The rearrangement joins TRBV29-1 to TRBJ1-1; 7 nucleotides match TRBD1. CDR3 length equals 13 residues. CDR1 is SQVTM and CDR2 is ANQGSEA in the germline V gene. Losses at the gene ends were 4 bases for V and 1 base for J; bases not matched to a gene: 3. CDR3 protein: CSVARTGNTEAFF. In nucleotides, the CDR3 is TGCAGCGTTGCCCGGACAGGGAACACTGAAGCTTTCTTT.

CDR3 amino acids: CASSRLAEETQYF. In DNA, the CDR3 is TGTGCCAGTAGTAGATTAGCGGAAGAGACCCAGTACTTC. This rearrangement joins TRBV19 to TRBJ2-5, with D possibly matching TRBD2 (6 bases). Trimming left V 4 bases short and J 3 bases short, with 9 bases between. This CDR3 is built from 13 residues. Germline CDR1 and CDR2: LNHDA and SQIVND (reference sequence). The complete variable domain, with remaining parts taken from reference TRBV19 and TRBJ2-5, reads DGGITQSPKYLFRKEGQNVTLSCEQNLNHDAMYWYRQDPGQGLRLIYYSQIVNDFQKGDIAEGYSVSREKKESFPLTVTSAQKNPTAFYLCASSRLAEETQYFGPGTRLLVL.

This rearrangement joins TRBV28 to TRBJ1-5; D not certain. CDR1 is MDHEN and CDR2 is SYDVKM in the germline V gene. The CDR3 is 15 residues long. The ends were cut back, 3 bases at V and 1 base at J, with 10 bases in the middle. The CDR3 DNA reads TGTGCCAGCAGTTTGACACCTTACAGCAATCAGCCCCAGCATTTT. Translated: CASSLTPYSNQPQHF. The full variable domain, completed using reference TRBV28 and TRBJ1-5, is DVKVTQSSRYLVKRTGEKVFLECVQDMDHENMFWYRQDPGLGLRLIYFSYDVKMKEKGDIPEGYSVSREKKERFSLILESASTNQTSMYLCASSLTPYSNQPQHFGDGTRLSIL.

V usage is TRBV6-4 and J usage is TRBJ1-2; D perhaps matches TRBD1 (6 bases). The CDR3 totals 14 residues. The V gene lost 0 bases and the J gene lost 6 bases, with 11 bases spanning the gap. From germline, CDR1 is MRHNA and CDR2 SNTAGT. CDR3 amino acids: CASSDSPGVNGYTF. The DNA of the CDR3 is TGTGCCAGCAGTGACTCGCCAGGGGTTAATGGCTACACCTTC.

This clone was seen a few times. Other DNA sequences from this sample encode an identical CDR3 as well. The chain joins TRBV27 to TRBJ1-6; perhaps TRBD1 as D (6 bases). The CDR3 contains 19 residues. Per germline, CDR1 MNHEY and CDR2 SMNVEV (reference sequence). Between the trimmed V and J ends, which lost 3 bases and 10 bases, there was a span of 28 bases. The CDR3 nucleotides are TGTGCCAGCAGTTTGATTTGGGGGGGGCCGACGAGGCTACCCTCACCCCTCCACTTT. Residues: CASSLIWGGPTRLPSPLHF.

The J gene is TRBJ1-2, the V gene TRBV6-5, with 7 nucleotides matching TRBD1. There are 15 residues in the CDR3. Unmatched junction bases numbered 10, after V lost 5 bases and J lost 4 bases. The germline CDR1 and CDR2 sequences are MNHEY and SVGAGI. This chain's CDR3 is CASSLSGTAIYGYTF. The DNA of the CDR3 is TGTGCCAGCAGTCTATCCGGGACAGCCATCTATGGCTACACCTTC.

The gene calls are TRBV19 and TRBJ2-2; 7 nucleotides agree with TRBD2. The CDR3 consists of 15 residues. The trim removed 1 base at V and 5 bases at J, leaving 4 bases unmatched. Germline assignment: CDR1 LNHDA and CDR2 SQIVND (reference sequence). CDR3 amino acids: CASSIAGGSTGELFF. The DNA of the CDR3 is TGTGCCAGTAGTATAGCGGGGGGATCGACCGGGGAGCTGTTTTTT.